The source of this T cell receptor beta chain is a study of T-cell reconstitution after alpha-beta-depleted transplantation in children. General study points: Expanded clones from the graft, numbering several hundred, reportedly supplied alpha-beta T cells about two months after transplant. At the one-year point after transplant, T-cell counts and TCRbeta diversity were found to come mostly from T cells that had been newly produced.

This clonotype occurred many times. Its antigen is not identified. Using unique molecular identifiers, the investigators prepared the TCRbeta library. TCRdb re-called the PCR reads through MiXCR, storing one row per CDR3 protein. The table has about 490,000 distinct CDR3 sequences, under 12% seen once; the top ten hold about 2%. Per germline, CDR1 SGHTA and CDR2 FQGNSA. Trimming removed 3 bases at V and 5 bases at J, with 10 bases between. The length of the CDR3 is 13 residues. This receptor was identified in a child younger than 10 with inherited bone marrow failure, due to receive a stem cell transplant. The chain uses TRBV7-2 and TRBJ2-5; D not resolved. The sample was PBMCs, taken before TCRalphabeta/CD19-depleted stem cell transplant. CDR3 sequence reads: CASSFSLRETQYF. The DNA for the CDR3 is TGTGCCAGCAGCTTTTCCCTCCGGGAGACCCAGTACTTC. Complete variable domain (other parts from reference TRBV7-2 and TRBJ2-5): GAGVSQSPSNKVTEKGKDVELRCDPISGHTALYWYRQSLGQGLEFLIYFQGNSAPDKSGLPSDRFSAERTGGSVSTLTIQRTQQEDSAVYLCASSFSLRETQYFGPGTRLLVL.